This T cell receptor beta chain was found in a study of T cells in Graves' hyperthyroidism and ophthalmopathy. Study-wide results and caveats: Ophthalmopathy and stable hyperthyroidism were separated by a 13 V-J model.

Notes on this clonotype: Its specificity is unknown.

The source material, RNA transcripts, was used to amplify TCR beta CDR3 regions. Carried out on the TCR CDR3, a first-round RT-PCR used the HTBI primer set. TCRdb reprocessed the multiplex PCR reads via MiXCR and lists one record per CDR3 protein. The sample contains about 520,000 distinct CDR3 sequences, 20% to 25% of which appear only once. Germline V gives CDR1 MDHEN, CDR2 SYDVKM. The V end was cut by 5 bases, the J end by 6 bases, with 16 bases between. The CDR3 is made up of 14 amino acids. This receptor was identified in a man younger than 35 with Graves' hyperthyroidism. This chain joins TRBV28 and TRBJ2-5; D is unresolved. Sequenced material: blood. The CDR3 DNA follows: TGTGCCAGCAGTGCCTCGGACCCCCCCAAGACCCAGTACTTC. This translates into CASSASDPPKTQYF.